The T cell receptor beta chain described here comes from a study of T cell repertoires in ileal Crohn's disease. About the research overall: Operated complications were stricturing disease (roughly 60%) and penetrating disease (around 39%).

TCRB immunosequencing input was around 540 nanograms of biopsy DNA per sample. Here immunoSEQ multiplex PCR was the method, and the copy in TCRdb shows in-frame clones only, minus some. The sample lists more than 11,000 clones, about 71% occurring once. Turning to this clone: Its specificity is unknown.

Germline V gives CDR1 SGDLS, CDR2 YYNGEE. Trimming removed 0 bases from V and 6 bases from J, with 7 bases in between. This CDR3 has 14 amino acids. Study results and caveats: Clonal expansions were more frequent in active smokers than non-smokers at surgery. High-frequency clones were more common in sorted CD8 than CD4 cells.

This sequence was found in an adult with Crohn's disease. The gene calls are TRBV9 and TRBJ1-6; D ambiguous. Sequencing input: ileal tissue. CDR3 amino acids: CASSVAGSNSPLHF. In DNA form, the CDR3 reads TGTGCCAGCAGCGTAGCGGGCAGTAATTCACCCCTCCACTTT.